This TCR beta chain was sequenced for a study of cytomegalovirus exposure and HLA in healthy donors. Study-wide findings and caveats: Across donors, presence/absence analyses took sequencing depth to be roughly uniform. Productive status was seen about 87% or about 30% of the time for most TCR beta V segments in an earlier analysis.

As concerns this clone: Its antigen is as yet unknown.

Germline lookup yields CDR1 SNHLY and CDR2 FYNNEI. This CDR3 spans 14 amino acids. V was cut by 3 bases and J by 4 bases, with 12 bases left in between. The study sampled nominally healthy donors, though unrecorded immune exposures were likely. Amplification used 60 Vbeta primers and 13 Jbeta primers. TCRdb keeps only in-frame clones here, not all; method: immunoSEQ multiplex PCR. This sample's table has 120,000 to 150,000 clones. The chain couples TRBV2 to TRBJ1-1; TRBD1 is a possible D gene (5 bases). This TCR came from a woman aged 45-65 years in good health and CMV-seronegative. Sequences were obtained from PBMCs. Here the CDR3 reads CASSEFPRGTEAFF. The CDR3 DNA reads TGTGCCAGCAGTGAGTTCCCTAGGGGCACTGAAGCTTTCTTT.